These T cell receptor beta chains were read from a single sample in a study of OX40 agonist ivuxolimab in advanced cancers. The repertoire was sequenced with immunoSEQ multiplex PCR; TCRdb's copy has only in-frame clones and lacks some. The data hold around 36,000 clones, with 87% observed a single time. The sample consisted of CD4+ or CD8+ T cells sorted from blood, taken in a trial of the OX40 agonist ivuxolimab. Receptors were obtained from an adult with an advanced solid tumor such as melanoma, head and neck, liver or kidney cancer. CDR3s include the opening cysteine and the closing phenylalanine or tryptophan. D genes are given only for firm matches.

CDR3: CAIMQDRDGFGAFF
J: TRBJ1-1
V: TRBV10-3
D: TRBD1

CDR3: CASSSDISKIFYEQYF
J: TRBJ2-7
V: TRBV5-4
D: -

CDR3: CASRITGNTEAFF
J: TRBJ1-1
V: TRBV11-2
D: -

CDR3: CASSLELAGDDEQFF
J: TRBJ2-1
V: TRBV5-1
D: TRBD2

CDR3: CASSWTSGDPRGETQYF
J: TRBJ2-5
V: TRBV10-2
D: TRBD2

CDR3: CASSQAGTSGIDTQYF
J: TRBJ2-3
V: TRBV4-1
D: TRBD2

CDR3: CATRGADEQYF
J: TRBJ2-7
V: TRBV6-5
D: -

CDR3: CAWSVLGPNTEAFF
J: TRBJ1-1
V: TRBV30
D: -

CDR3: CAMGQEPYEQYF
J: TRBJ2-7
V: TRBV10-3
D: -

CDR3: CASSLTGGEYNEQFF
J: TRBJ2-1
V: TRBV7-9
D: TRBD1

CDR3: CASTNSGGRQETQYF
J: TRBJ2-5
V: TRBV6-5
D: -

CDR3: CASSLVVGRYEQYF
J: TRBJ2-7
V: TRBV11-3
D: -

CDR3: CASSQDKAGVYGYTF
J: TRBJ1-2
V: TRBV4-2
D: -

CDR3: CASSPGVGFNEQFF
J: TRBJ2-1
V: TRBV6-5
D: -

CDR3: CASSYILNSPLHF
J: TRBJ1-6
V: TRBV5-6
D: -

CDR3: CASSPPDRNYQPQHF
J: TRBJ1-5
V: TRBV6-6
D: TRBD1

CDR3: CASRVGRDSVDEQYF
J: TRBJ2-7
V: TRBV6-1
D: TRBD2

CDR3: CASSPPGGRKRTGELFF
J: TRBJ2-2
V: TRBV7-9
D: -

CDR3: CSVEGGEVGYTF
J: TRBJ1-2
V: TRBV29-1
D: -

CDR3: CASSQDRVLYQPQHF
J: TRBJ1-5
V: TRBV19
D: TRBD1

CDR3: CASSLNTGANEKLFF
J: TRBJ1-4
V: TRBV6-5
D: TRBD1

CDR3: CASSLSAGFGYTF
J: TRBJ1-2
V: TRBV27
D: -

CDR3: CASSYGSAANVLTF
J: TRBJ2-6
V: TRBV6-5
D: -

CDR3: CASSLAPDAEAFF
J: TRBJ1-1
V: TRBV5-1
D: -

CDR3: CASIPTGRSSYNEQFF
J: TRBJ2-1
V: TRBV27
D: -

CDR3: CASSLTGAYEQYF
J: TRBJ2-7
V: TRBV27
D: TRBD1

CDR3: CASSQETSGVYNEQFF
J: TRBJ2-1
V: TRBV4-2
D: TRBD2

CDR3: CASSPRGALYNEQFF
J: TRBJ2-1
V: TRBV11-3
D: -

CDR3: CAWSGDRVPGNTIYF
J: TRBJ1-3
V: TRBV30
D: TRBD1

CDR3: CASGRGYEQYF
J: TRBJ2-7
V: TRBV6-1
D: -

CDR3: CASSTGSGANIQYF
J: TRBJ2-4
V: TRBV4-1
D: -

CDR3: CASRHQPQGVNTEAFF
J: TRBJ1-1
V: TRBV5-6
D: -

CDR3: CAWSRVGGDEQYF
J: TRBJ2-7
V: TRBV30
D: -

CDR3: CASRTNSPLHF
J: TRBJ1-6
V: TRBV6-4
D: -

CDR3: CASSLPGGGTDTQYF
J: TRBJ2-3
V: TRBV13
D: TRBD2

CDR3: CASSWQGADEQYF
J: TRBJ2-7
V: TRBV7-9
D: TRBD1

CDR3: CASSPGQGLMEQYF
J: TRBJ2-7
V: TRBV5-6
D: TRBD1

CDR3: CASSPGTGASNEQFF
J: TRBJ2-1
V: TRBV18
D: TRBD1

CDR3: CASSLQVGTTGNTIYF
J: TRBJ1-3
V: TRBV11-2
D: -

CDR3: CATSRDRGRRGTEAFF
J: TRBJ1-1
V: TRBV15
D: -

CDR3: CASSPESNYGYTF
J: TRBJ1-2
V: TRBV7-2
D: -

CDR3: CASSLAQPGGYGYTF
J: TRBJ1-2
V: TRBV7-2
D: -

CDR3: CASSLESPPGSSGNTIYF
J: TRBJ1-3
V: TRBV5-1
D: -

CDR3: CARTFGGPTNPAYEQYF
J: TRBJ2-7
V: TRBV5-3
D: -

CDR3: CAWRAYGTWNTEAFF
J: TRBJ1-1
V: TRBV30
D: -

CDR3: CASSLGRGSEQYF
J: TRBJ2-7
V: TRBV13
D: -

CDR3: CASSFFPDRANTGELFF
J: TRBJ2-2
V: TRBV27
D: TRBD1

CDR3: CASSQDPSYGGQDEQFF
J: TRBJ2-1
V: TRBV4-3
D: -

CDR3: CAWSLGQGKDEAFF
J: TRBJ1-1
V: TRBV30
D: TRBD1

CDR3: CASSQGLAGTKYEQYF
J: TRBJ2-7
V: TRBV9
D: TRBD2

CDR3: CAWSEGDEPNTGELFF
J: TRBJ2-2
V: TRBV30
D: -

CDR3: CASSPWAGWGTGELFF
J: TRBJ2-2
V: TRBV4-1
D: -

CDR3: CASSGAAMNTEAFF
J: TRBJ1-1
V: TRBV5-4
D: -

CDR3: CASSIQGYTEAFF
J: TRBJ1-1
V: TRBV7-2
D: -

CDR3: CASGLTAGGNEQFF
J: TRBJ2-1
V: TRBV12-5
D: -